The 25 T cell receptor beta chains listed next were all sequenced from one sample in a study of CD8+ T cells in alopecia areata. Reverse transcription of extracted RNA yielded cDNA, which provided the sequencing template. Clones were read by immunoSEQ multiplex PCR, and TCRdb kept only the in-frame ones, dropping some. The table records roughly 150,000 clones, around 57% of them present only once. Sequenced sample: CD4+ T cells sorted from blood. These TCRs come from a human donor in good health.

V and J are TRBV2 and TRBJ1-4; D gene uncertain. Trimming shortened V by 5 bases and J by 6 bases, and 13 bases separated the two germline ends. Looked up from germline, CDR1 is SNHLY and CDR2 is FYNNEI. The CDR3 is 14 amino acids. This CDR3 is CASSFGWSDEKLFF. The CDR3 DNA reads as TGTGCCAGCAGTTTTGGATGGTCGGATGAAAAACTGTTTTTT.

This clone has only a few counts. CDR3 region: CSVEASGSRRDTQYF. The CDR3 DNA sequence: TGCAGCGTTGAGGCGAGCGGGAGTAGGAGAGATACGCAGTATTTT. The V and J genes are TRBV29-1 and TRBJ2-3; 8 nucleotides line up with TRBD2. Germline values: CDR1 SQVTM, CDR2 ANQGSEA. Trimming at V came to 3 bases and at J to 5 bases, leaving 10 bases not matched to a gene. The CDR3 is 15 residues long.

V and J are TRBV4-1 and TRBJ1-2; the D is unclear. The V gene lost 0 bases and the J gene lost 8 bases, with 10 bases spanning the gap. The CDR3 sequence is 13 residues long. From germline, CDR1 is MGHRA and CDR2 YSYEKL. The DNA of the CDR3 is TGCGCCAGCAGCCAAGAGATAGACCGCGGCTACACCTTC. Its translation: CASSQEIDRGYTF.

The chain has TRBV30 and TRBJ1-2; no firm D call. CDR1 GTSNPN and CDR2 SVGIG come from the germline V gene (reference sequence). V was trimmed by 5 bases and J by 6 bases, leaving 25 bases between them. The CDR3 is made up of 16 amino acids. CDR3 in DNA: TGTGCCTGGTCTCCCGCGGGCCGAAAGGGTGTGGATGGCTACACCTTC. Encoded protein: CAWSPAGRKGVDGYTF.

This sequence joins TRBV11-2 and TRBJ2-7, with D maybe TRBD1 (6 bases). This CDR3 region has 13 residues. Trimming pared 6 bases from V and 2 bases from J, leaving 11 bases between. The germline CDR1 and CDR2 sequences are SGHAT and FQNNGV. CDR3 residues: CASRIRGTYEQYF. In DNA form, the CDR3 reads TGTGCCAGCAGGATCAGGGGCACCTACGAGCAGTACTTC. Filled out from reference TRBV11-2 and TRBJ2-7, the complete variable domain reads EAGVAQSPRYKIIEKRQSVAFWCNPISGHATLYWYQQILGQGPKLLIQFQNNGVVDDSQLPKDRFSAERLKGVDSTLKIQPAKLEDSAVYLCASRIRGTYEQYFGPGTRLTVT.

The CDR3 sequence is CASSLDGQGETQYF. CDR3 coding DNA: TGTGCCAGCAGCTTAGATGGCCAGGGAGAGACCCAGTACTTC. J is TRBJ2-5 and V is TRBV11-3, with D tentatively TRBD1 (5 bases). V was clipped by 0 bases and J by 4 bases, with 9 bases between them. This CDR3 region has 14 residues. CDR1 and CDR2 from the germline V gene are SGHNT and YENEEA.

The rearrangement uses TRBV30 and TRBJ2-2, with D hard to call. V was trimmed by 8 bases and J by 13 bases, leaving 23 bases between them. Germline CDR1 is GTSNPN and CDR2 is SVGIG (reference sequence). CDR3 length: 13 residues. The CDR3 coding sequence is TGTGCCCACCAGCGTGGAGCACCGGTTGGGCTGTTTTTT. Protein: CAHQRGAPVGLFF.

V usage is TRBV10-3 and J usage is TRBJ2-5; a weak D match, TRBD2 (5 bases). This CDR3 has 12 residues. Germline V gene lookup returns CDR1 ENHRY and CDR2 SYGVKD. V gave up 11 bases and J gave up 2 bases, with 12 bases separating them. CDR3 amino acids: CAHASGQETQYF. CDR3 DNA: TGTGCCCATGCCAGCGGACAAGAGACCCAGTACTTC.

This clone was detected a few times. The chain carries TRBV29-1 and TRBJ2-1, with 9 bases fitting TRBD1. CDR3 length: 13 residues. J gave up 8 bases and V 5 bases, and 7 bases lay outside the gene matches. CDR1 is SQVTM, CDR2 ANQGSEA, per germline. CDR3 region: CSVRGQGGYEQFF. CDR3 sequence (DNA): TGCAGCGTTAGGGGACAGGGTGGATATGAGCAGTTCTTC.

The J gene is TRBJ2-7, the V gene TRBV29-1, with TRBD1 matching 7 bases. Germline V gene sequence: CDR1 SQVTM, CDR2 ANQGSEA. The CDR3 length is 13 residues. With V trimmed by 5 bases and J by 5 bases, 9 bases remained unmatched. The CDR3 loop is CSVPSLQGNEQYF. In DNA form, the CDR3 reads TGCAGCGTTCCCTCCTTACAGGGGAACGAGCAGTACTTC.

This rearrangement joins TRBV29-1 to TRBJ2-7; 12 bases match TRBD2. From germline, CDR1 is SQVTM and CDR2 ANQGSEA. Trimming took 4 bases from V and 2 from J; bases not matched to a gene: 3. This CDR3 is 14 amino acids long. CDR3 nucleotides: TGCAGCGTTGTCCGACTAGCGGGAGCCTACGAGCAGTACTTC. Residues: CSVVRLAGAYEQYF.

The chain couples TRBV28 to TRBJ1-5; D call uncertain. The CDR3 runs to 15 residues. CDR1 and CDR2 from the germline V gene are MDHEN and SYDVKM. Trimming took off 5 bases at V and 0 bases at J, with 11 bases between the two ends. Here the CDR3 DNA reads TGTGCCAGCAGTCCTCGGGTCTATAGCAATCAGCCCCAGCATTTT. This translates into CASSPRVYSNQPQHF.

This clone showed up just a few times. The chain combines TRBV7-9 with TRBJ2-3; D may be TRBD1 (5 bases). The CDR3 is 15 residues long. Trimming pared 7 bases from V and 1 base from J, leaving 15 bases between. Germline loops: CDR1 SEHNR, CDR2 FQNEAQ (reference sequence). The CDR3 coding sequence is TGTGCCAGCATCCCGTTAGGGGTACGCACAGATACGCAGTATTTT. Protein sequence: CASIPLGVRTDTQYF.

The chain joins TRBV5-1 to TRBJ2-1, with D possibly being TRBD1 (6 bases). Germline V gene data show CDR1 as SGHRS and CDR2 as YFSETQ. The CDR3 is made up of 15 amino acids. V was pared by 4 bases and J by 2 bases, with 13 bases between. The CDR3 bases are TGCGCCAGCAGCCTAGTGGGGGCCGCCTACAATGAGCAGTTCTTC. It specifies CASSLVGAAYNEQFF.

The chain combines TRBV29-1 with TRBJ1-1; D gene ambiguous. Germline V lookup: CDR1 SQVTM, CDR2 ANQGSEA. V lost 7 bases to trimming and J lost 11 bases, with 20 bases between them. The CDR3 spans 12 residues. CDR3 coding DNA: TGCAGCGCTGAGATGGGCGGGCCGAAGGCTTTCTTT. Its translation is CSAEMGGPKAFF.

This sequence joins TRBV27 and TRBJ2-7; D perhaps matches TRBD1 (6 bases). V lost 6 bases to trimming and J lost 0 bases, with 15 bases between them. Germline values: CDR1 MNHEY, CDR2 SMNVEV (reference sequence). The CDR3 totals 15 residues. The CDR3 protein is CASSRGSLSSYEQYF. The CDR3 nucleotides read TGTGCCAGCAGCAGGGGCAGTCTAAGCTCCTACGAGCAGTACTTC.

About this clone: This CDR3 is also generated by other DNA sequences in the sample. V and J are TRBV5-1 and TRBJ2-3; D gene uncertain. The CDR3 covers 12 residues. In germline, CDR1 is SGHRS, CDR2 YFSETQ. Trimming stripped 2 bases from V and 0 bases from J, with 1 base between. CDR3 DNA sequence: TGCGCCAGCAGCTTAAGCACAGATACGCAGTATTTT. This gives the protein CASSLSTDTQYF. Filled out from reference TRBV5-1 and TRBJ2-3, the complete variable domain reads KAGVTQTPRYLIKTRGQQVTLSCSPISGHRSVSWYQQTPGQGLQFLFEYFSETQRNKGNFPGRFSGRQFSNSRSEMNVSTLELGDSALYLCASSLSTDTQYFGPGTRLTVL.

The sample holds a few counts of this clone. The chain combines TRBV5-6 with TRBJ2-7, with D possibly TRBD1 on 6 matching bases. Germline lookup yields CDR1 SGHDT and CDR2 YYEEEE. Trimming removed 0 bases from V and 2 bases from J, with 6 bases in between. CDR3 length equals 13 residues. CDR3 sequence: CASSLGGPYEQYF. The CDR3, as DNA: TGTGCCAGCAGCTTGGGGGGGCCCTACGAGCAGTACTTC.

The chain joins TRBV9 to TRBJ1-2; the D gene is possibly TRBD1 (6 bases). The CDR3 extends over 15 amino acids. The germline V and J ends were trimmed by 0 bases and 4 bases, with 13 bases remaining between them. Germline V gives CDR1 SGDLS, CDR2 YYNGEE. The chain's CDR3 is CASSVVGTPAYGYTF. The CDR3 DNA follows: TGTGCCAGCAGCGTAGTCGGGACACCAGCCTATGGCTACACCTTC.

This clone was detected a few times. V is TRBV5-1 and J is TRBJ2-7; tentative D call: TRBD1 (6 bases). Per the germline V gene, CDR1 is SGHRS and CDR2 is YFSETQ. The CDR3 is 13 amino acids. Trimming took off 6 bases at V and 4 bases at J, with 14 bases between the two ends. CDR3 protein: CASTSGTGYEQYF. In nucleotides, the CDR3 is TGCGCCAGCACTTCGGGAACAGGGTACGAGCAGTACTTC. Filled out from reference TRBV5-1 and TRBJ2-7, the complete variable domain reads KAGVTQTPRYLIKTRGQQVTLSCSPISGHRSVSWYQQTPGQGLQFLFEYFSETQRNKGNFPGRFSGRQFSNSRSEMNVSTLELGDSALYLCASTSGTGYEQYFGPGTRLTVT.

This chain joins TRBV30 and TRBJ2-7; unclear D gene. Germline V gene sequence: CDR1 GTSNPN, CDR2 SVGIG (reference sequence). V was cut by 1 base and J by 5 bases, with 9 bases left in between. The CDR3 contains 12 residues. Written as DNA, the CDR3 is TGTGCCTGGAGTGAACAGACCCACGAGCAGTACTTC. This gives the protein CAWSEQTHEQYF. The full variable domain, completed using reference TRBV30 and TRBJ2-7, is SQTIHQWPATLVQPVGSPLSLECTVEGTSNPNLYWYRQAAGRGLQLLFYSVGIGQISSEVPQNLSASRPQDRQFILSSKKLLLSDSGFYLCAWSEQTHEQYFGPGTRLTVT.

The chain recombines TRBV7-9 with TRBJ1-5; the D gene is possibly TRBD1 (5 bases). Germline V gives CDR1 SEHNR, CDR2 FQNEAQ (reference sequence). The CDR3 is made up of 15 amino acids. For the CDR3, the DNA is TGTGCTCGGACACACCAAGGGGATAGCAATCAGCCCCAGCATTTT. Amino acids: CARTHQGDSNQPQHF.

The V gene is TRBV5-1, the J gene TRBJ2-1; D is unclear. V was cut by 6 bases and J by 0 bases, with 13 bases left in between. The CDR3 is 15 amino acids. Germline V CDR1 and CDR2: SGHRS, YFSETQ. CDR3 amino acids: CASNVIPDSYNEQFF. The CDR3, as DNA: TGCGCCAGCAACGTAATCCCCGACTCCTACAATGAGCAGTTCTTC. Full variable domain (rest looked up from reference TRBV5-1 and TRBJ2-1): KAGVTQTPRYLIKTRGQQVTLSCSPISGHRSVSWYQQTPGQGLQFLFEYFSETQRNKGNFPGRFSGRQFSNSRSEMNVSTLELGDSALYLCASNVIPDSYNEQFFGPGTRLTVL.

V gene TRBV5-6 combines with J gene TRBJ2-6, with D maybe TRBD2 (6 bases). V was pared by 0 bases and J by 2 bases, with 9 bases between. Germline assignment: CDR1 SGHDT and CDR2 YYEEEE. This CDR3 has 16 amino acids. The CDR3 sequence: CASSLDGRPGANVLTF. The DNA for the CDR3 is TGTGCCAGCAGCTTGGACGGGAGACCTGGGGCCAACGTCCTGACTTTC.

The chain employs TRBV7-3 and TRBJ2-5; no clear D. Germline assignment: CDR1 SGHTA and CDR2 FQGTGA. The V gene lost 1 base and the J gene lost 3 bases, with 15 bases spanning the gap. The CDR3 consists of 16 residues. The CDR3 nucleotides are TGTGCCAGCAGCTTAAATTCCCCAGCCGAAAAAGAGACCCAGTACTTC. It encodes CASSLNSPAEKETQYF.